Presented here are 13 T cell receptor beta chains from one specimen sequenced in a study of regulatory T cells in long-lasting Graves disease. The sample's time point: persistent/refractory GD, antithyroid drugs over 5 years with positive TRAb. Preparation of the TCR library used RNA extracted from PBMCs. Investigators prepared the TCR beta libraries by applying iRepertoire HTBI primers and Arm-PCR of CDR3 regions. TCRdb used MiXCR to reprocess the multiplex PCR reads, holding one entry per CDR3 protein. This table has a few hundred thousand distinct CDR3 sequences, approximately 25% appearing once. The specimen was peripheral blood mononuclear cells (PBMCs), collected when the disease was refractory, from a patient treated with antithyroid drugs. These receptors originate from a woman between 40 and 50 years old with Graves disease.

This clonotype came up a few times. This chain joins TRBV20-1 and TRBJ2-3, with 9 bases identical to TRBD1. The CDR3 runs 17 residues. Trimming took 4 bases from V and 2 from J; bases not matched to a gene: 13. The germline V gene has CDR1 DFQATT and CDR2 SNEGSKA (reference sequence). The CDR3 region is CSATRRDREDLTDTQYF. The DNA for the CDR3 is TGCAGTGCTACCAGGCGGGACAGGGAGGATCTCACAGATACGCAGTATTTT.

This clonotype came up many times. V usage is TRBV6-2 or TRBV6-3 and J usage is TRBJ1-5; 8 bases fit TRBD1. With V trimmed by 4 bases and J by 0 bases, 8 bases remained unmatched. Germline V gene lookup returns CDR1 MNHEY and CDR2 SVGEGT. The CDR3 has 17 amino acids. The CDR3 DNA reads TGTGCCAGCAGTTCCGGACAGGGCAGAAATAGCAATCAGCCCCAGCATTTT. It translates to CASSSGQGRNSNQPQHF.

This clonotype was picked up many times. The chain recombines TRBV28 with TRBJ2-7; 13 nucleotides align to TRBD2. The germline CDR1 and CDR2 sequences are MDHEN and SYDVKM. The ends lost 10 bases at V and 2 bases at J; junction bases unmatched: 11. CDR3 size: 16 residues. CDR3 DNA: TGTGCCACCAGACCGGGGACTAGCGGGAATACCTACGAGCAGTACTTC. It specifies CATRPGTSGNTYEQYF.

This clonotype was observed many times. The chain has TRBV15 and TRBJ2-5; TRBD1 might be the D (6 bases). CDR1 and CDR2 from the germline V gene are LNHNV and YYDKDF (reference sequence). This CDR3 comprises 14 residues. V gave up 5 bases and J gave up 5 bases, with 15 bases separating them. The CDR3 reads CATSYDRSGETQYF. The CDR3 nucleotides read TGTGCCACCAGCTACGACAGGTCCGGGGAGACCCAGTACTTC.

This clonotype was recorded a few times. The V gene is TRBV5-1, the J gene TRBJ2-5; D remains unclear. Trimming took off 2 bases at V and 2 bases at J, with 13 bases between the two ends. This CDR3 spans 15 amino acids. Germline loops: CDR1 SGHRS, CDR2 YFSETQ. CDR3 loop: CASSFLDQSQETQYF. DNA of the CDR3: TGCGCCAGCAGCTTTCTCGACCAATCGCAAGAGACCCAGTACTTC.

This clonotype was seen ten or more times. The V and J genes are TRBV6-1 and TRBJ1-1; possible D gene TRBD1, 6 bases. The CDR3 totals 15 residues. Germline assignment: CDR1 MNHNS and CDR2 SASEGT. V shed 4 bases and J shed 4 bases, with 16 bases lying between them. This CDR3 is CASSGRQVGITEAFF. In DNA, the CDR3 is TGTGCCAGCAGTGGTCGACAGGTTGGCATCACTGAAGCTTTCTTT.

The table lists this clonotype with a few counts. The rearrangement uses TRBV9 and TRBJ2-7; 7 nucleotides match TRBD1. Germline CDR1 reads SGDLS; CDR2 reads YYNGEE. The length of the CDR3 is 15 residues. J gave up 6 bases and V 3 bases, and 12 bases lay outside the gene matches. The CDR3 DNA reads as TGTGCCAGCAGCGCACAGACAGGGATTATGGTCGAGCAGTACTTC. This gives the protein CASSAQTGIMVEQYF.

CDR3 in DNA: TGTGCCATCAGTGAGTCGGGTAGAGGCCAGGGGGACCAAGAGACCCAGTACTTC. The encoded protein is CAISESGRGQGDQETQYF. The gene calls are TRBV10-3 and TRBJ2-5, with TRBD1 identical over 7 bases. Germline loops: CDR1 ENHRY, CDR2 SYGVKD. V lost 0 bases to trimming and J lost 0 bases; unmatched junction nucleotides: 10. The CDR3 is 18 amino acids.

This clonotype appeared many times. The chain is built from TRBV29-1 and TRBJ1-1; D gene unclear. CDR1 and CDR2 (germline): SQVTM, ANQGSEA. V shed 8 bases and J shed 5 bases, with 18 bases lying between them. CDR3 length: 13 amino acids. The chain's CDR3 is CSPVRVDGTEAFF. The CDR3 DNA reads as TGCAGCCCTGTGAGGGTCGATGGAACTGAAGCTTTCTTT.

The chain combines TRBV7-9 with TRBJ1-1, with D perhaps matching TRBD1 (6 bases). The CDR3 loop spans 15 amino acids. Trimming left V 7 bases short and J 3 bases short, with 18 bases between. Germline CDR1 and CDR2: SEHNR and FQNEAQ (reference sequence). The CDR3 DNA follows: TGTGCCAGCACCCCATCGGGGGGCCCATACACTGAAGCTTTCTTT. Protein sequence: CASTPSGGPYTEAFF.

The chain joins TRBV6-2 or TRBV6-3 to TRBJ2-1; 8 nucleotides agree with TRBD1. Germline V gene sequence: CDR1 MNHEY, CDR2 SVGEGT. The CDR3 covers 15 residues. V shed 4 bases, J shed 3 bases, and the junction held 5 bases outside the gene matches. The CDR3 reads CASSSQGAGYNEQFF. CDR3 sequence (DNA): TGTGCCAGCAGTTCTCAGGGGGCTGGCTACAATGAGCAGTTCTTC.

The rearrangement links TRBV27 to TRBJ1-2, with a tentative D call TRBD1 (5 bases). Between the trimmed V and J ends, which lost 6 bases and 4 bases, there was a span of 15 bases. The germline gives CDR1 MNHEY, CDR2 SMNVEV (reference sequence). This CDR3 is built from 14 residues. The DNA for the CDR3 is TGTGCCAGCAGAACCCAGAGTGGGGCCTATGGCTACACCTTC. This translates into CASRTQSGAYGYTF.

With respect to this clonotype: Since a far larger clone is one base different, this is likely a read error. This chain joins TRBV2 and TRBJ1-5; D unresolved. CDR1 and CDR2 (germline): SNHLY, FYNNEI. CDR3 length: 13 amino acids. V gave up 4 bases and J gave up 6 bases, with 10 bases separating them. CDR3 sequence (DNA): TGTGCCAGCAGTGTGCGGCGTATTCAGCCCCAGCATTTT. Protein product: CASSVRRIQPQHF.